This TCR beta chain was sequenced in a study of blood T cell repertoires in COVID-19. Turning to the study itself: Material from acute and convalescent COVID-19 was sourced from the United States, Italy and Spain. The analysed material was cDNA or gDNA that came from T cells, B-cell-depleted T cells, or PBMCs.

In the original workflow: Reference gene primer amplification gave nucleated cell count estimates. Measured with immunoSEQ multiplex PCR; TCRdb has only the in-frame clones, and not every one. The DNA was the basis for D and trimming; V, J and clone size are from that table. Of tens of thousands of clones listed, approximately 81% are singletons. This sequence originates from a woman between 55 and 75 years old with acute or convalescent COVID-19. The sequenced sample was peripheral blood.

The chain's CDR3 is CASSWGDEQFF. CDR3 in DNA: TGTGCCAGCAGTTGGGGGGATGAGCAGTTCTTC. This chain joins TRBV12-3 or TRBV12-4 and TRBJ2-1, with D perhaps TRBD2 (6 bases). The CDR3 has 11 residues. The V gene lost 4 bases and the J gene lost 8 bases, with 6 bases spanning the gap.